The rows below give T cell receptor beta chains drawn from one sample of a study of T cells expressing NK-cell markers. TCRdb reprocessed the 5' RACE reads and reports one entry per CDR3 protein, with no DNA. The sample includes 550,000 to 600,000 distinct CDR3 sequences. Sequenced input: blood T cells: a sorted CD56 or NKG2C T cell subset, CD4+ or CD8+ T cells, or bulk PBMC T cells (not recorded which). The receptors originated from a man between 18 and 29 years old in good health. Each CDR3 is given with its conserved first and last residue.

CDR3 protein: CSAGRAGVTDEQYF; J gene: TRBJ2-7; V gene: TRBV20-1
CDR3 protein: CASTRDVGATDTQYF; J gene: TRBJ2-3; V gene: TRBV7-2
CDR3 protein: CASSQGLGIDGYTF; J gene: TRBJ1-2; V gene: TRBV4-1
CDR3 protein: CASSLNVGSNQPQHF; J gene: TRBJ1-5; V gene: TRBV12-3/TRBV12-4
CDR3 protein: CASSWASGSRNEQFF; J gene: TRBJ2-1; V gene: TRBV6-5
CDR3 protein: CASSQRQGPFYEQYF; J gene: TRBJ2-7; V gene: TRBV7-3
CDR3 protein: CASSPTGGLAYEQYF; J gene: TRBJ2-7; V gene: TRBV18
CDR3 protein: CASSPLPTLGNYGYTF; J gene: TRBJ1-2; V gene: TRBV7-9
CDR3 protein: CATMSSRRTTDTQYF; J gene: TRBJ2-3; V gene: TRBV24-1
CDR3 protein: CASSPRQEDTQYF; J gene: TRBJ2-3; V gene: TRBV18
CDR3 protein: CASSPRHPRASGELFF; J gene: TRBJ2-2; V gene: TRBV27
CDR3 protein: CASSRSYGYTF; J gene: TRBJ1-2; V gene: TRBV12-3/TRBV12-4
CDR3 protein: CASSFADWDTEAFF; J gene: TRBJ1-1; V gene: TRBV5-1
CDR3 protein: CASSPTLGGTYEQYF; J gene: TRBJ2-7; V gene: TRBV12-3/TRBV12-4
CDR3 protein: CASSLGGNYEQFF; J gene: TRBJ2-1; V gene: TRBV6-2/TRBV6-3
CDR3 protein: CASSSQKSGLAGGNEQFF; J gene: TRBJ2-1; V gene: TRBV5-1